This passage covers 22 T cell receptor beta chains from one sample sequenced in a study of blood T cell repertoires in COVID-19. Sequenced by immunoSEQ multiplex PCR; TCRdb stores in-frame clones only, minus some. The repertoire holds 250,000 to 350,000 clones, roughly 91% seen once, with around 2% in the top ten. The sequenced sample was PBMCs or T cells enriched from blood (not recorded which). The receptor source for this set is a woman aged 55-70 years in a cohort exposed to, infected with or recovered from COVID-19 (not recorded which).

The CDR3 DNA reads as TGTGCCAGCCCTGAGAGGGCGGGTTCTCTCACAGATACGCAGTATTTT. Encoded protein: CASPERAGSLTDTQYF. V is TRBV5-6 and J is TRBJ2-3, with a tentative D call TRBD2 (5 bases). With 7 bases removed from V and 2 bases from J, the gap between germline ends came to 20 bases. From germline, CDR1 is SGHDT and CDR2 YYEEEE. The length of the CDR3 is 16 residues.

V and J are TRBV6-5 and TRBJ1-5; maybe TRBD1 (5 bases). This CDR3 spans 14 amino acids. The ends were cut back, 2 bases at V and 6 bases at J, with 11 bases in the middle. The germline V gene has CDR1 MNHEY and CDR2 SVGAGI. The DNA for the CDR3 is TGTGCCAGCAGTTACAGGGAAAGGGGTCAGCCCCAGCATTTT. Protein product: CASSYRERGQPQHF.

V gene TRBV7-9 combines with J gene TRBJ2-3; 11 positions match TRBD1. With V trimmed by 7 bases and J by 4 bases, 4 bases remained unmatched. The germline gives CDR1 SEHNR, CDR2 FQNEAQ (reference sequence). The CDR3 runs to 14 residues. CDR3 protein: CASIRTGGPDTQYF. In nucleotides, the CDR3 is TGTGCCAGCATCCGGACAGGGGGCCCAGATACGCAGTATTTT. The full variable domain, rest sourced from reference TRBV7-9 and TRBJ2-3, is DTGVSQNPRHKITKRGQNVTFRCDPISEHNRLYWYRQTLGQGPEFLTYFQNEAQLEKSRLLSDRFSAERPKGSFSTLEIQRTEQGDSAMYLCASIRTGGPDTQYFGPGTRLTVL.

The V and J genes are TRBV5-1 and TRBJ2-2; 13 bases fit TRBD2. V was clipped by 3 bases and J by 1 base; unmatched bases: 12. The CDR3 consists of 20 residues. Germline loops: CDR1 SGHRS, CDR2 YFSETQ. CDR3 nucleotide sequence: TGCGCCAGCAGCTCCACGCCGGTCGGGACTAGCGGGGAGAACACCGGGGAGCTGTTTTTT. It codes for CASSSTPVGTSGENTGELFF.

The rearrangement uses TRBV5-1 and TRBJ2-1, with TRBD2 matching 10 bases. The germline gives CDR1 SGHRS, CDR2 YFSETQ. With V trimmed by 4 bases and J by 0 bases, 7 bases remained unmatched. The CDR3 runs to 17 residues. The CDR3 reads CASSNSPSGSSYNEQFF. In DNA, the CDR3 is TGCGCCAGCAGCAACTCTCCTAGCGGGAGCTCCTACAATGAGCAGTTCTTC. The full variable domain, in which reference TRBV5-1 and TRBJ2-1 provide the parts outside the CDR3, is KAGVTQTPRYLIKTRGQQVTLSCSPISGHRSVSWYQQTPGQGLQFLFEYFSETQRNKGNFPGRFSGRQFSNSRSEMNVSTLELGDSALYLCASSNSPSGSSYNEQFFGPGTRLTVL.

The chain uses TRBV28 and TRBJ1-6; D perhaps matches TRBD1 (5 bases). CDR3 length equals 16 residues. V gave up 8 bases and J gave up 3 bases, with 17 bases separating them. Germline V gene sequence: CDR1 MDHEN, CDR2 SYDVKM. The CDR3 here is CASLQKTANYNSPLHF. CDR3 coding DNA: TGTGCCAGCCTACAAAAGACAGCAAACTATAATTCACCCCTCCACTTT.

This chain links TRBV5-4 with TRBJ2-2; D perhaps matches TRBD2 (7 bases). The CDR3 loop spans 15 amino acids. Germline V gives CDR1 SGHNT, CDR2 YYREEE (reference sequence). Deletions cut 4 bases from V and 5 bases from J, with 15 bases between. The CDR3 region has the DNA TGTGCCAGCAGCCTAGGGGGGGACCAAACCGGGGAGCTGTTTTTT. Its protein product is CASSLGGDQTGELFF.

This chain uses TRBV4-2 with TRBJ2-3; 9 nucleotides line up with TRBD2. CDR3 length: 16 amino acids. Germline V lookup: CDR1 LGHNA, CDR2 YNFKEQ. The V gene end was trimmed by 2 bases and the J gene end by 2 bases; junction bases not matched to a gene: 5. DNA of the CDR3: TGTGCCAGCAGCCAACAGACTAGCGGATACACAGATACGCAGTATTTT. The encoded protein is CASSQQTSGYTDTQYF.

V gene TRBV5-4 combines with J gene TRBJ2-7, with D unclear. Trimming pared 0 bases from V and 7 bases from J, leaving 8 bases between. This CDR3 contains 12 residues. From germline, CDR1 is SGHNT and CDR2 YYREEE (reference sequence). The CDR3 sequence is CASSLGRQEQYF. The CDR3 coding sequence is TGTGCCAGCAGCTTGGGGCGGCAAGAGCAGTACTTC.

The chain combines TRBV27 with TRBJ2-1, with a weak D call TRBD1 (6 bases). The CDR3 has 17 residues. Trimming removed 6 bases from V and 3 bases from J, with 21 bases in between. Germline lookup yields CDR1 MNHEY and CDR2 SMNVEV (reference sequence). The chain's CDR3 is CASRPTISPTGYNEQFF. In nucleotides, the CDR3 is TGTGCCAGCAGACCTACTATCTCCCCGACAGGCTACAATGAGCAGTTCTTC.

V gene TRBV27 combines with J gene TRBJ2-3, with 7 bases fitting TRBD2. The CDR3 loop spans 12 amino acids. With V trimmed by 3 bases and J by 8 bases, 2 bases remained unmatched. Germline assignment: CDR1 MNHEY and CDR2 SMNVEV (reference sequence). The chain's CDR3 is CASSFTGGTQYF. CDR3 nucleotides: TGTGCCAGCAGTTTCACGGGGGGTACGCAGTATTTT.

The CDR3 sequence is CASSKGWSSVGGNTIYF. Here the CDR3 DNA reads TGTGCCAGCAGCAAGGGGTGGTCGTCGGTAGGAGGAAACACCATATATTTT. The chain uses TRBV3-1 (or the pseudogene TRBV3-2) and TRBJ1-3; possibly TRBD1 for D (5 bases). The V end was cut by 5 bases, the J end by 4 bases, with 21 bases between. The CDR3 consists of 17 residues. Germline-derived CDR1 and CDR2 are LGHDT and YNNKEL (reference sequence).

The V call is TRBV9, the J call TRBJ2-1; D gene ambiguous. V lost 0 bases to trimming and J lost 2 bases, with 9 bases between them. Germline V gives CDR1 SGDLS, CDR2 YYNGEE. The CDR3 extends over 15 amino acids. The CDR3 DNA is TGTGCCAGCAGCGTAGCTACAGCAACCTACAATGAGCAGTTCTTC. Protein: CASSVATATYNEQFF.

This chain links TRBV7-8 with TRBJ1-1; D remains unclear. Germline values: CDR1 SGHVS, CDR2 FQNEAQ. The V end was cut by 5 bases, the J end by 1 base, with 8 bases between. This CDR3 has 13 residues. The CDR3 is CASSIQKNTEAFF. The DNA for the CDR3 is TGTGCCAGCAGCATCCAGAAGAACACTGAAGCTTTCTTT.

The chain couples TRBV5-1 to TRBJ2-5; D is unclear. The germline gives CDR1 SGHRS, CDR2 YFSETQ. The CDR3 is made up of 15 amino acids. V was shortened by 0 bases and J by 4 bases, with 13 bases between the two germline ends. CDR3 in DNA: TGCGCCAGCAGCTTGGCCGAGTTAGTTCGAGAGACCCAGTACTTC. It translates to CASSLAELVRETQYF.

The genes are TRBV7-9 and TRBJ1-6; D is perhaps TRBD1 (5 bases). V was trimmed by 5 bases and J by 9 bases, leaving 20 bases between them. This CDR3 comprises 16 residues. CDR1 and CDR2 (germline): SEHNR, FQNEAQ (reference sequence). CDR3 nucleotide sequence: TGTGCCAGCAGCCCTGGGGGGTATGATGGCAGTTCACCCCTCCACTTT. It translates to CASSPGGYDGSSPLHF.

This chain uses TRBV6-5 with TRBJ2-1; 11 positions match TRBD1. The CDR3 runs to 12 residues. CDR1 MNHEY and CDR2 SVGAGI come from the germline V gene. With 10 bases clipped from V and 10 bases from J, the junction kept 6 bases outside the gene matches. CDR3 in amino acids: CATGTGGLEQFF. CDR3 coding DNA: TGTGCCACGGGGACAGGGGGGTTGGAGCAGTTCTTC.

Here the CDR3 DNA reads TGCAGCGTCCGACTAGCCCATAACTACGAGCAGTACTTC. Its protein is CSVRLAHNYEQYF. This rearrangement joins TRBV29-1 to TRBJ2-7, with 7 nucleotides matching TRBD2. The V and J ends lost 6 bases and 3 bases, in that order; junction bases with no gene match: 8. The CDR3 is 13 amino acids. Germline CDR1 and CDR2: SQVTM and ANQGSEA.

The chain uses TRBV5-8 and TRBJ2-7; TRBD2 matches 7 bases. The CDR3 runs to 17 residues. With 4 bases clipped from V and 6 bases from J, the junction kept 19 bases outside the gene matches. Germline CDR1 and CDR2: SGHTS and YDEGEE. The CDR3 bases are TGTGCCAGCAGCAGGGGAAGGGCGGGAGTGAGCGTTCGCGAGCAGTACTTC. The encoded protein is CASSRGRAGVSVREQYF.

The chain uses TRBV2 and TRBJ1-1; 7 nucleotides align to TRBD1. CDR3 size: 15 residues. Germline CDR1 SNHLY, CDR2 FYNNEI. The V gene end was trimmed by 5 bases and the J gene end by 0 bases; junction bases not matched to a gene: 6. This CDR3 reads CASSIPGGMNTEAFF. In nucleotides, the CDR3 is TGTGCCAGCAGTATACCAGGGGGAATGAACACTGAAGCTTTCTTT.

The chain combines TRBV9 with TRBJ2-2; TRBD2 agrees at 11 bases. Trimming removed 0 bases from V and 1 base from J; junction bases left unmatched: 5. Germline V gene lookup returns CDR1 SGDLS and CDR2 YYNGEE. This CDR3 has 18 residues. Here the CDR3 DNA reads TGTGCCAGCAGCGTAGGTAGCGGGAGGGCCAGGAACACCGGGGAGCTGTTTTTT. This sequence encodes CASSVGSGRARNTGELFF. The variable domain in full, completed from reference TRBV9 and TRBJ2-2, reads DSGVTQTPKHLITATGQRVTLRCSPRSGDLSVYWYQQSLDQGLQFLIQYYNGEERAKGNILERFSAQQFPDLHSELNLSSLELGDSALYFCASSVGSGRARNTGELFFGEGSRLTVL.

This clone came up once. The genes are TRBV2 and TRBJ1-2; no definite D call. The germline V and J ends were trimmed by 6 bases and 0 bases, with 8 bases remaining between them. The CDR3 runs 13 residues. The germline V gene encodes CDR1 SNHLY and CDR2 FYNNEI. The CDR3 bases are TGTGCCAGCAGAAAGGGAGCTAACTATGGCTACACCTTC. This sequence encodes CASRKGANYGYTF.